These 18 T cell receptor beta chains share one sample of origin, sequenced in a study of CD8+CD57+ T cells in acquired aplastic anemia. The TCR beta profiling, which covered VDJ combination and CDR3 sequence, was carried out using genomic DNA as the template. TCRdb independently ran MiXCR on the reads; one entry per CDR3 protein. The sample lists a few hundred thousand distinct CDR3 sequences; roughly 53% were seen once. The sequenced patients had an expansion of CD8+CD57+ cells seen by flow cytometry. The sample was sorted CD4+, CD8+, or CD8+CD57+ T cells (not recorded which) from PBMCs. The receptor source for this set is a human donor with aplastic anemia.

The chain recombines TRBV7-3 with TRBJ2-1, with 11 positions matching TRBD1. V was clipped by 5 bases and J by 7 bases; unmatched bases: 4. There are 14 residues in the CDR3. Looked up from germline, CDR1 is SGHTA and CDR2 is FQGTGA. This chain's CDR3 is CASSAGQGGNEQFF. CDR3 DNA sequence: TGTGCCAGCAGCGCGGGACAGGGGGGTAATGAGCAGTTCTTC.

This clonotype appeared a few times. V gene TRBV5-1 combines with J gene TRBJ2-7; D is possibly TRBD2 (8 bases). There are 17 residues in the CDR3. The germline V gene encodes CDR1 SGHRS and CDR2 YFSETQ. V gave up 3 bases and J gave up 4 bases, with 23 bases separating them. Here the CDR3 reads CASSSGTEIAGLYEQYF. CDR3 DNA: TGCGCCAGCAGCTCCGGGACAGAGATAGCGGGACTATACGAGCAGTACTTC.

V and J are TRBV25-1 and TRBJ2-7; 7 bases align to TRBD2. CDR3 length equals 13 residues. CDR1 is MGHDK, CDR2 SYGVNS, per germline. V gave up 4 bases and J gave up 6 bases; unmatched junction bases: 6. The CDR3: CASSGGGLVEQYF. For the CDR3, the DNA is TGTGCCAGCAGTGGGGGAGGGCTTGTCGAGCAGTACTTC.

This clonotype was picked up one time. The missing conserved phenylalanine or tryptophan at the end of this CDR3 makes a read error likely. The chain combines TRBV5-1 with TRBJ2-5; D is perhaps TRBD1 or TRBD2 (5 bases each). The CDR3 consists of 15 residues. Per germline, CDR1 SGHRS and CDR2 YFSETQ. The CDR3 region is CASSLAGTWTGTQYL. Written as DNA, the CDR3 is TGTGCCAGCAGCTTAGCTGGGACCTGGACGGGGACCCAGTACCTC.

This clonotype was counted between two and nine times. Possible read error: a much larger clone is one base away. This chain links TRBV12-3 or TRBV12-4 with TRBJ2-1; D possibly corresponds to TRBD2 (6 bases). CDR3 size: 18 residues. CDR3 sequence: CASSVGRIIAAPYNEQSF. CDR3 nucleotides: TGTGCCAGCAGTGTAGGCCGGATAATAGCGGCTCCCTACAATGAGCAGTCCTTC.

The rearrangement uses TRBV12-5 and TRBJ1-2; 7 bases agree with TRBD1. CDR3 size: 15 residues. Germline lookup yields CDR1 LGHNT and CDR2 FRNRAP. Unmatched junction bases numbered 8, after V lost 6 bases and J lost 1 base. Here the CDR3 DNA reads TGTGCTAGTGGCCGGGGGACAGACATTAACTATGGCTACACCTTC. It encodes CASGRGTDINYGYTF.

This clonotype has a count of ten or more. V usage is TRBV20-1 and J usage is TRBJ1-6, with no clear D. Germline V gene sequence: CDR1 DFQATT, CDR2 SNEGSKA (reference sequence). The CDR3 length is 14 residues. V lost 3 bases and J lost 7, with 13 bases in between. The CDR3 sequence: CSARMVGPNSPLHF. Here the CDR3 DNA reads TGCAGTGCTAGGATGGTCGGGCCAAATTCACCCCTCCACTTT.

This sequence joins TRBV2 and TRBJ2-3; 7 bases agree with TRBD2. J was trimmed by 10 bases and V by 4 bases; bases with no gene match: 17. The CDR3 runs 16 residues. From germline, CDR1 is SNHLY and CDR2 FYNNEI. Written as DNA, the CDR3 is TGTGCCAGCAGTGCAGAGCCGCCTGGGAGCGGGGTGTCGCAGTATTTT. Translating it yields CASSAEPPGSGVSQYF. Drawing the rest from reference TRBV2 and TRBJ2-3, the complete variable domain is EPEVTQTPSHQVTQMGQEVILRCVPISNHLYFYWYRQILGQKVEFLVSFYNNEISEKSEIFDDQFSVERPDGSNFTLKIRSTKLEDSAMYFCASSAEPPGSGVSQYFGPGTRLTVL.

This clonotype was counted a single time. CDR3 in amino acids: CASSREGGEQFF. The CDR3, as DNA: TGTGCCAGCAGCCGGGAAGGGGGTGAGCAGTTCTTC. V is TRBV7-3 and J is TRBJ2-1; possible D gene TRBD1, 6 bases. The germline CDR1 and CDR2 sequences are SGHTA and FQGTGA. CDR3 size: 12 residues. V lost 5 bases, J lost 9 bases, and 11 bases lay in between.

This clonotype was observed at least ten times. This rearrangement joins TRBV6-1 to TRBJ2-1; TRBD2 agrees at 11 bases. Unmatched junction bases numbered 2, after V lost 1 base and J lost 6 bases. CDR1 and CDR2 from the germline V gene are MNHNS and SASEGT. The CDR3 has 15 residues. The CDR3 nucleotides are TGTGCCAGCAGTGAAGGGACTAGCGGGTCCAATGAGCAGTTCTTC. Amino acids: CASSEGTSGSNEQFF.

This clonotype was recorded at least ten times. CDR3 residues: CASSLGRENTEAFF. The CDR3 DNA reads as TGTGCCAGCAGCTTGGGTAGGGAGAACACTGAAGCTTTCTTT. The V call is TRBV5-6, the J call TRBJ1-1; D remains unclear. Germline V gives CDR1 SGHDT, CDR2 YYEEEE. V was trimmed by 0 bases and J by 1 base, leaving 7 bases between them. This CDR3 contains 14 residues.

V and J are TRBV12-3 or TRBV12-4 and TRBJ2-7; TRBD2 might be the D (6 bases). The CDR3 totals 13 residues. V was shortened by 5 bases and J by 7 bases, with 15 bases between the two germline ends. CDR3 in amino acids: CASSRREPREQYF. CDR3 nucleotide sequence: TGTGCCAGCAGTAGACGGGAGCCTCGGGAGCAGTACTTC.

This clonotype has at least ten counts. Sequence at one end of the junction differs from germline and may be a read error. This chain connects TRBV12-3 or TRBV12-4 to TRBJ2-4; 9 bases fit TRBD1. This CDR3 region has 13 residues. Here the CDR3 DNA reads TGTGCCAGCAGTTTGGGGGACAGGGCGAAGTTGGACTTC. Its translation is CASSLGDRAKLDF.

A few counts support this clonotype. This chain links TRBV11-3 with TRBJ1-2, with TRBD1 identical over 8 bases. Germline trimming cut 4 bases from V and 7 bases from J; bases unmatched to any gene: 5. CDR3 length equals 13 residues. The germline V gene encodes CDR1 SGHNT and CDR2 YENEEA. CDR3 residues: CASSSGTGLGYTF. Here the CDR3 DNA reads TGTGCCAGCAGCTCAGGGACAGGTCTTGGCTACACCTTC.

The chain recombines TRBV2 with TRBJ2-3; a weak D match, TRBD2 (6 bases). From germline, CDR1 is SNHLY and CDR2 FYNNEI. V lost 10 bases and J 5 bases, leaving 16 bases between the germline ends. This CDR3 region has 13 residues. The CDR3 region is CATPRVAEDTQYF. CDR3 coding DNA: TGTGCCACGCCTAGGGTAGCGGAAGATACGCAGTATTTT.

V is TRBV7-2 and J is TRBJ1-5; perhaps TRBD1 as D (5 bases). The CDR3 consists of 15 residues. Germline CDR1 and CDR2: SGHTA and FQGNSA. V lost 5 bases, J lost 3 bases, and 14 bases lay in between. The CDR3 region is CASSQTGVLNQPQHF. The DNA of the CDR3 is TGTGCCAGCAGCCAGACGGGGGTCCTCAATCAGCCCCAGCATTTT.

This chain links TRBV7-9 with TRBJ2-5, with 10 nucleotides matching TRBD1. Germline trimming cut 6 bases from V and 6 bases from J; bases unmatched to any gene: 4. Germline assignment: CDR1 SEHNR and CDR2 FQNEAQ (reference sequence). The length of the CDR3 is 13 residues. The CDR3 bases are TGTGCCAGCAGTCCGACAGGGGGCCAGACCCAGTACTTC. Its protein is CASSPTGGQTQYF.

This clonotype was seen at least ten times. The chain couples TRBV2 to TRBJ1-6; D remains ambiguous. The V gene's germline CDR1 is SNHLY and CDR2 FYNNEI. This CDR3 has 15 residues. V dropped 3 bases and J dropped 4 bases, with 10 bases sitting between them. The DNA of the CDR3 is TGTGCCAGCAGTGAGGGTGTGAAGTATAATTCACCCCTCCACTTT. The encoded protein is CASSEGVKYNSPLHF.